The sequence of this T cell receptor beta chain was determined in a study of regulatory T cells in long-lasting Graves disease. At the level of the study: Those with persistent Graves' disease had received antithyroid drugs for over 5 years with positive TSH receptor antibodies. Study results and caveats: There were preferences for TRBV28, TRBJ1-2 and TRBJ2-5 in persistent disease. A greater number of public clonotypes (around 3,000) was shared by persistent patients than by new patients (over 900). Compared with new cases, persistent Graves' patients showed reduced TCR diversity.

Worth noting for this clonotype: Its antigen is unknown.

Looked up from germline, CDR1 is LGHDT and CDR2 is YNNKEL (reference sequence). The length of the CDR3 is 13 residues. The ends were cut back, 4 bases at V and 6 bases at J, with 12 bases in the middle. Time point: persistent/refractory GD, antithyroid drugs over 5 years with positive TRAb. Extracted RNA from PBMCs served as the source of the TCR library. The authors built TCR beta libraries using iRepertoire HTBI primers and Arm-PCR of CDR3 regions. TCRdb reprocessed the multiplex PCR reads with MiXCR, giving one entry per CDR3 protein. The table shows 600,000 to 850,000 distinct CDR3 sequences, with 30% occurring only once.

The sequenced sample was peripheral blood mononuclear cells (PBMCs), obtained when the disease was refractory, from a patient treated with antithyroid drugs. This chain joins TRBV3-1 and TRBJ1-2, with a tentative D call TRBD1 (6 bases). This receptor was obtained from a female donor with Graves disease. As DNA, the CDR3 is TGTGCCAGCAGCCTCGACAGGCATCATGGCTACACCTTC. Its translation: CASSLDRHHGYTF.